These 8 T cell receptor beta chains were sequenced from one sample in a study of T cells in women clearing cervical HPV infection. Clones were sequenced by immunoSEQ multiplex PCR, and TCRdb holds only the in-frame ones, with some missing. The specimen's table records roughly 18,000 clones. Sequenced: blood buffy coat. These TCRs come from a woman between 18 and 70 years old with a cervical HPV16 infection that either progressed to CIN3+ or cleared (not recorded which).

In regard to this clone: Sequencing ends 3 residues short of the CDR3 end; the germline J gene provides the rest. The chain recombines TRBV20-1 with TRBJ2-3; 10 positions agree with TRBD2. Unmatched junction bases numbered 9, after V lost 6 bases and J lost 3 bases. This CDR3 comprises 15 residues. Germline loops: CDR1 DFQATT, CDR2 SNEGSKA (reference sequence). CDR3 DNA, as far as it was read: TGCAGTGCGGGAAAACTAGCGGGGTCTACAGATACG. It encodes CSAGKLAGSTDT. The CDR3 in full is CSAGKLAGSTDTQYF.

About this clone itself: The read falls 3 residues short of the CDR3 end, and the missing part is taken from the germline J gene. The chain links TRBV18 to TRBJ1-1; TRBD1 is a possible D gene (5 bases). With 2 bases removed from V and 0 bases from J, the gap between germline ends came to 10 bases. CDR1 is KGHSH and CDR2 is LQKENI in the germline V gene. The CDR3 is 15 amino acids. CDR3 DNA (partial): TGTGCCAGCTCACCAAGACAGACACTGAACACTGAA. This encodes CASSPRQTLNTE. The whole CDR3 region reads CASSPRQTLNTEAFF.

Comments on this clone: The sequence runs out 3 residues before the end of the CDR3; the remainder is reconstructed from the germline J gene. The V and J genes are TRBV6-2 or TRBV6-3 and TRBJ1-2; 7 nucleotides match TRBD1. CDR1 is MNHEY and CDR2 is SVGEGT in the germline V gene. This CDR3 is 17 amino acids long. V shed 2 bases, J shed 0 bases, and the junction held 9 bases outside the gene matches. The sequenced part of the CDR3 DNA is TGTGCCAGCAGTTACCACTCGGGACAGACCACTAACTATGGC. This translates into CASSYHSGQTTNYG. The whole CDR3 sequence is CASSYHSGQTTNYGYTF.

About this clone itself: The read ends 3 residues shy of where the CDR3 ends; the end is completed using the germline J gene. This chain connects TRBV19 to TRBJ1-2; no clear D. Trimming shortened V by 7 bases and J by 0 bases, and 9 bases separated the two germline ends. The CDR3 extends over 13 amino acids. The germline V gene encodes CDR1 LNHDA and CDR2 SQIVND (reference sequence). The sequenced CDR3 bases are TGTGCCAGTAATATGAGGCCTAACTATGGC. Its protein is CASNMRPNYG. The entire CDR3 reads CASNMRPNYGYTF.

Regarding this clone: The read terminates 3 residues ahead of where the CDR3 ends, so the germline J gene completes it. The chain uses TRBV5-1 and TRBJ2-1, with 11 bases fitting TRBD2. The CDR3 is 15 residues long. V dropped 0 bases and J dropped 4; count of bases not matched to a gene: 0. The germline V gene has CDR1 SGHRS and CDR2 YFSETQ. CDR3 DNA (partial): TGCGCCAGCAGCTTGGGACTAGCGGGGTACAATGAG. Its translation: CASSLGLAGYNE. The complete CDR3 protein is CASSLGLAGYNEQFF.

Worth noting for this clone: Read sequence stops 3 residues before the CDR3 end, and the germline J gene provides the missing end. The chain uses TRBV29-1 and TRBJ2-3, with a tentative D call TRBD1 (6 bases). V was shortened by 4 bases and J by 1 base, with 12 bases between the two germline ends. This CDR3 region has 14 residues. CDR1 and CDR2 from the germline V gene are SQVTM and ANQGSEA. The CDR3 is CSVVPRTGTDTQYF. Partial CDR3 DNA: TGCAGCGTTGTACCAAGGACAGGCACAGATACG.

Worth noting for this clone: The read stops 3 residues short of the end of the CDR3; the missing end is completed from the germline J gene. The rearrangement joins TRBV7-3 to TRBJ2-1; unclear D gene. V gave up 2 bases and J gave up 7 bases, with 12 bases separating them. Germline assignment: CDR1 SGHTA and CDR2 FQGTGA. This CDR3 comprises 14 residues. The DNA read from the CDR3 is TGTGCCAGCAGCTTAGATGCCCTTAGTAATGAG. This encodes CASSLDALSNE. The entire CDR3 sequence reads CASSLDALSNEQFF.

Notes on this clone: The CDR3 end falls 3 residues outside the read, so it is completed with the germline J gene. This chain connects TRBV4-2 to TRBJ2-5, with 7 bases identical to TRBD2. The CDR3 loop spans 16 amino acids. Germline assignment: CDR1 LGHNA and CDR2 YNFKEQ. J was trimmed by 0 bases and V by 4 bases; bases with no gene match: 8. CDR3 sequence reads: CASSPLAGVHQETQYF. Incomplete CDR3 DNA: TGTGCCAGCAGCCCTTTGGCGGGAGTACACCAAGAGACC.